These 22 T cell receptor beta chains share one sample of origin, sequenced in a study of T cells after yellow fever vaccination. A single record per CDR3 protein comes from TCRdb applying MiXCR to the 5' RACE reads. The sample has fewer than 500,000 distinct CDR3 sequences, around 20% seen once; the top ten hold roughly a sixth. The sequencing here drew on PBMCs, taken before the yellow fever booster vaccination. The receptors shown here come from a man younger than 35 who received the YFV17D yellow fever vaccine.

The V call is TRBV19, the J call TRBJ1-1, with no clear D. The germline CDR1 and CDR2 sequences are LNHDA and SQIVND (reference sequence). Trimming stripped 4 bases from V and 0 bases from J, with 15 bases between. The CDR3 has 16 residues. The DNA of the CDR3 is TGTGCCAGTAGTACCCCTTTGTGGAGTTTGAACACTGAAGCTTTCTTT. This sequence encodes CASSTPLWSLNTEAFF.

This chain links TRBV4-3 with TRBJ2-5, with D perhaps matching TRBD1 (5 bases). V was clipped by 2 bases and J by 5 bases, with 15 bases between them. Germline CDR1 reads LGHNA; CDR2 reads YSLEER. The length of the CDR3 is 15 residues. For the CDR3, the DNA is TGCGCCAGCAGCCAACGGCTAGGGCCAGGGGAGACCCAGTACTTC. It encodes CASSQRLGPGETQYF.

At least ten counts were recorded for this clonotype. The chain employs TRBV12-3 or TRBV12-4 and TRBJ2-2; 13 positions agree with TRBD2. The V gene end was trimmed by 6 bases and the J gene end by 6 bases; junction bases not matched to a gene: 16. The CDR3 spans 19 residues. The CDR3 reads CASSRLAGGPPIPAGELFF. DNA for the CDR3: TGTGCCAGCAGCCGACTAGCGGGGGGCCCTCCTATTCCAGCCGGGGAGCTGTTTTTT.

This chain links TRBV7-2 with TRBJ1-2, with D perhaps matching TRBD1 (5 bases). The V and J ends lost 5 bases and 4 bases respectively, with 14 bases between them. The CDR3 runs to 14 residues. Per the germline V gene, CDR1 is SGHTA and CDR2 is FQGNSA. This CDR3 is CASSDYRFLYGYTF. The CDR3 DNA follows: TGTGCCAGCAGCGACTACAGGTTCCTCTATGGCTACACCTTC.

The rearrangement links TRBV29-1 to TRBJ1-1; D not resolved. There are 14 residues in the CDR3. Germline V CDR1 and CDR2: SQVTM, ANQGSEA. V was pared by 5 bases and J by 2 bases, with 15 bases between. This CDR3 is CSVKRLVSNTEAFF. Written as DNA, the CDR3 is TGCAGCGTTAAAAGATTAGTCAGCAACACTGAAGCTTTCTTT.

CDR3 region: CASSPPGLDTQYF. CDR3 nucleotides: TGTGCCAGCTCACCTCCGGGCTTGGATACGCAGTATTTT. The chain carries TRBV18 and TRBJ2-3, with no clear D. There are 13 residues in the CDR3. CDR1 KGHSH and CDR2 LQKENI come from the germline V gene. Trimming cost V 3 bases and J 6 bases, with 10 bases left between them. Using reference TRBV18 and TRBJ2-3 for the parts outside the CDR3, the full variable domain is NAGVMQNPRHLVRRRGQEARLRCSPMKGHSHVYWYRQLPEEGLKFMVYLQKENIIDESGMPKERFSAEFPKEGPSILRIQQVVRGDSAAYFCASSPPGLDTQYFGPGTRLTVL.

The rearrangement links TRBV7-2 to TRBJ1-2; 7 bases line up with TRBD1. The ends lost 5 bases at V and 4 bases at J; junction bases unmatched: 7. CDR1 and CDR2 (germline): SGHTA, FQGNSA. This CDR3 contains 14 residues. The CDR3 reads CASSLGGTVYGYTF. The CDR3 DNA reads TGTGCCAGCAGCCTGGGGGGGACAGTCTATGGCTACACCTTC.

This chain uses TRBV29-1 with TRBJ2-1, with D tentatively TRBD2 (5 bases). Germline V lookup: CDR1 SQVTM, CDR2 ANQGSEA. Trimming took off 7 bases at V and 0 bases at J, with 19 bases between the two ends. The CDR3 runs 16 residues. CDR3 residues: CSGEGSPRSSYNEQFF. In DNA, the CDR3 is TGCAGCGGGGAAGGGAGCCCCCGGAGCTCCTACAATGAGCAGTTCTTC.

This clonotype has just a few counts. This sequence joins TRBV7-6 and TRBJ2-7, with D possibly TRBD2 on 6 matching bases. The germline gives CDR1 SGHVS, CDR2 FNYEAQ. Trimming took off 1 base at V and 10 bases at J, with 14 bases between the two ends. This CDR3 region has 13 residues. CDR3 loop: CASSLVAGRPQYV. CDR3 in DNA: TGTGCCAGCAGCTTAGTCGCGGGACGTCCCCAGTACGTC.

V usage is TRBV7-9 and J usage is TRBJ1-1; D is unclear. With 0 bases removed from V and 11 bases from J, the gap between germline ends came to 10 bases. CDR1 is SEHNR, CDR2 FQNEAQ, per germline (reference sequence). This CDR3 is built from 12 residues. The CDR3 DNA reads TGTGCCAGCAGCTTAGCGGGCCATGGGGCTTTCTTT. Its translation: CASSLAGHGAFF.

The V call is TRBV6-5, the J call TRBJ1-6; D call uncertain. V was trimmed by 5 bases and J by 8 bases, leaving 13 bases between them. CDR1 and CDR2 (germline): MNHEY, SVGAGI. This CDR3 is 14 amino acids long. The CDR3 region is CASSNRVAHSPLHF. In DNA, the CDR3 is TGTGCCAGCAGTAACCGGGTCGCCCATTCACCCCTCCACTTT.

V usage is TRBV7-9 and J usage is TRBJ1-6; the match to TRBD1 covers 10 bases. Germline values: CDR1 SEHNR, CDR2 FQNEAQ (reference sequence). The CDR3 is 15 residues long. V shed 11 bases and J 6 bases; nucleotides not matched to a gene: 10. The CDR3 region is CASIAGTGVNSPLHF. In nucleotides, the CDR3 is TGTGCCTCCATTGCCGGGACAGGGGTTAATTCACCCCTCCACTTT.

The chain combines TRBV6-2 or TRBV6-3 with TRBJ2-3; TRBD2 agrees at 10 bases. Per the germline V gene, CDR1 is MNHEY and CDR2 is SVGEGT. The CDR3 length is 17 residues. J lost 2 bases, V lost 2 bases, and 7 bases had no gene match. In DNA, the CDR3 is TGTGCCAGCAGTTACCCTTGGACTAGCGGATTCACAGATACGCAGTATTTT. It specifies CASSYPWTSGFTDTQYF.

This clonotype was seen a handful of times. The rearrangement links TRBV20-1 to TRBJ2-7, with 7 bases aligning to TRBD2. V lost 5 bases and J lost 2; bases outside the gene matches: 9. CDR3 length equals 14 residues. In germline, CDR1 is DFQATT, CDR2 SNEGSKA (reference sequence). CDR3 sequence reads: CSAARLADPYEQYF. The CDR3 bases are TGCAGTGCTGCTAGGCTAGCGGACCCCTACGAGCAGTACTTC.

Only a few counts were recorded for this clonotype. The chain employs TRBV6-1 and TRBJ2-3, with D perhaps matching TRBD1 or TRBD2 (5 bases each). Germline V lookup: CDR1 MNHNS, CDR2 SASEGT. The length of the CDR3 is 15 residues. Trimming took 1 base from V and 3 from J, leaving 11 bases between them. In DNA, the CDR3 is TGTGCCAGCAGTGAAGGCGGCAGGGAGACAGATACGCAGTATTTT. As protein: CASSEGGRETDTQYF.

This clonotype was detected ten times or more. This chain joins TRBV4-3 and TRBJ2-7; 7 bases are shared with TRBD2. V shed 1 base, J shed 4 bases, and the junction held 4 bases outside the gene matches. This CDR3 has 14 residues. Germline loops: CDR1 LGHNA, CDR2 YSLEER. In DNA, the CDR3 is TGCGCCAGCAGCCAAGGACTAGCCATGTACGAGCAGTACTTC. Amino acid sequence: CASSQGLAMYEQYF.

There are a few counts of this clonotype. This CDR3 is CASSFGGWGYEQYV. The CDR3 nucleotides are TGTGCCAGCAGTTTTGGCGGTTGGGGGTACGAGCAGTACGTC. This sequence joins TRBV12-3 or TRBV12-4 and TRBJ2-7; D is perhaps TRBD1 or TRBD2 (5 bases each). The CDR3 is 14 residues long. Trimming removed 3 bases at V and 4 bases at J, with 13 bases between.

The V gene is TRBV20-1, the J gene TRBJ2-2; 9 bases are a match to TRBD1. Germline values: CDR1 DFQATT, CDR2 SNEGSKA (reference sequence). V lost 2 bases, J lost 4 bases, and 2 bases stayed unmatched. This CDR3 spans 14 amino acids. The CDR3 DNA reads TGCAGTGCTAGATGGGACAGGGCCACCGGGGAGCTGTTTTTT. Translating it yields CSARWDRATGELFF.

This chain connects TRBV4-3 to TRBJ2-7; D possibly matches TRBD1 or TRBD2 (5 bases each). The germline V gene has CDR1 LGHNA and CDR2 YSLEER. Trimming left V 1 base short and J 0 bases short, with 10 bases between. This CDR3 is built from 15 residues. The CDR3 region has the DNA TGCGCCAGCAGCCAAGGGCAGGGAGCCTCCTACGAGCAGTACTTC. Translating gives CASSQGQGASYEQYF.

The chain has TRBV7-3 and TRBJ2-3; TRBD1 aligns across 10 bases. The CDR3 sequence is 15 residues long. V was clipped by 4 bases and J by 2 bases; unmatched bases: 3. Looked up from germline, CDR1 is SGHTA and CDR2 is FQGTGA. In nucleotides, the CDR3 is TGTGCCAGCAGCTCTGGGACAGGGGTCACAGATACGCAGTATTTT. Its protein is CASSSGTGVTDTQYF.

This sequence joins TRBV5-1 and TRBJ2-1, with D possibly TRBD2 on 5 matching bases. V was trimmed by 2 bases and J by 1 base, leaving 7 bases between them. CDR3 size: 14 residues. Germline lookup yields CDR1 SGHRS and CDR2 YFSETQ. The CDR3 loop reads CASSFRGSYNEQFF. CDR3 sequence (DNA): TGCGCCAGCAGCTTCCGGGGTTCCTACAATGAGCAGTTCTTC.

This clonotype has a handful of counts. V gene TRBV7-3 combines with J gene TRBJ2-3; unclear D gene. Trimming cost V 11 bases and J 1 base, with 7 bases left between them. The CDR3 has 11 residues. Germline lookup yields CDR1 SGHTA and CDR2 FQGTGA. Here the CDR3 reads CAPPCTDTQYF. DNA for the CDR3: TGTGCCCCTCCCTGCACAGATACGCAGTATTTT.